A single sample gave rise to the 12 T cell receptor beta chains below, sequenced in a study of OX40 agonist ivuxolimab in advanced cancers. Profiling relied on immunoSEQ multiplex PCR, and the TCRdb table lists in-frame clones only, not all of them. The sample lists approximately 90,000 clones; about 83% were seen once. The material was CD4+ or CD8+ T cells sorted from blood, obtained in a trial of the OX40 agonist ivuxolimab. These receptors were taken from an adult with an advanced solid tumor such as melanoma, head and neck, liver or kidney cancer.

This chain joins TRBV7-6 and TRBJ2-2; D unresolved. The ends were cut back, 5 bases at V and 6 bases at J, with 13 bases in the middle. The germline gives CDR1 SGHVS, CDR2 FNYEAQ. CDR3 size: 14 residues. Here the CDR3 DNA reads TGTGCCAGCAGCAAAGGCCCTGGGGCCGGGGAGCTGTTTTTT. It yields the protein CASSKGPGAGELFF.

The rearrangement joins TRBV28 to TRBJ1-2; 8 positions match TRBD1. The CDR3 contains 15 residues. V shed 5 bases and J 2 bases; nucleotides not matched to a gene: 7. From germline, CDR1 is MDHEN and CDR2 SYDVKM. The CDR3 here is CASSTNRGNNYGYTF. In DNA, the CDR3 is TGTGCCAGCAGTACAAACAGGGGGAACAACTATGGCTACACCTTC.

The V and J genes are TRBV5-1 and TRBJ2-2; a weak D match, TRBD2 (6 bases). The CDR3 sequence is 14 residues long. Trimming pared 7 bases from V and 0 bases from J, leaving 10 bases between. Germline assignment: CDR1 SGHRS and CDR2 YFSETQ. The CDR3 is CASGGTSNTGELFF. CDR3 bases: TGCGCCAGCGGGGGGACCTCGAACACCGGGGAGCTGTTTTTT.

The chain uses TRBV20-1 and TRBJ2-7; TRBD2 might be the D (6 bases). V was trimmed by 3 bases and J by 6 bases, leaving 9 bases between them. Germline CDR1 DFQATT, CDR2 SNEGSKA (reference sequence). The CDR3 runs to 11 residues. CDR3 protein: CSARGGAEQYF. In nucleotides, the CDR3 is TGCAGTGCTAGGGGGGGAGCCGAGCAGTACTTC.

The V call is TRBV6-1, the J call TRBJ1-2; 8 bases match TRBD1. Germline CDR1 MNHNS, CDR2 SASEGT. This CDR3 region has 11 residues. Trimming at V came to 8 bases and at J to 7 bases, leaving 3 bases not matched to a gene. The CDR3 loop is CASWTGSGYTF. The CDR3 DNA reads as TGTGCCAGCTGGACAGGGAGTGGCTACACCTTC.

The chain links TRBV4-1 to TRBJ2-7, with unresolved D. V lost 0 bases to trimming and J lost 7 bases, with 7 bases between them. The germline gives CDR1 MGHRA, CDR2 YSYEKL. There are 12 residues in the CDR3. CDR3 sequence (DNA): TGCGCCAGCAGCCAAGAGCGAGGTGAGCAGTACTTC. Its protein product is CASSQERGEQYF.

The V and J genes are TRBV28 and TRBJ1-6; D is unresolved. V was clipped by 5 bases and J by 9 bases, with 8 bases between them. Germline V gene data show CDR1 as MDHEN and CDR2 as SYDVKM. CDR3 size: 12 residues. Written as DNA, the CDR3 is TGTGCCAGCAGTACCCTAACTTCACCCCTCCACTTT. Its protein is CASSTLTSPLHF.

The chain is built from TRBV6-1 and TRBJ1-6, with TRBD1 matching 7 bases. Germline CDR1 is MNHNS and CDR2 is SASEGT. The length of the CDR3 is 14 residues. V dropped 8 bases and J dropped 10; count of bases not matched to a gene: 11. The CDR3 is CASCIDREGSPLHF. In DNA, the CDR3 is TGTGCCAGCTGTATTGACAGGGAGGGGTCACCCCTCCACTTT.

The CDR3 region has the DNA TGCGCCAGCAGCTTAGAGGACAGCCTCTGGTACTTC. Translation gives CASSLEDSLWYF. The chain combines TRBV5-1 with TRBJ2-7; weak D call: TRBD1 (6 bases). Germline-derived CDR1 and CDR2 are SGHRS and YFSETQ. With 2 bases removed from V and 12 bases from J, the gap between germline ends came to 15 bases. This CDR3 comprises 12 residues.

This clone was seen a few times. V is TRBV5-1 and J is TRBJ2-2; D remains unclear. Per the germline V gene, CDR1 is SGHRS and CDR2 is YFSETQ. There are 14 residues in the CDR3. V lost 2 bases to trimming and J lost 6 bases, with 11 bases between them. The CDR3, as DNA: TGCGCCAGCAGCTTCGGCTCAGGTCCCGGGGAGCTGTTTTTT. The encoded protein is CASSFGSGPGELFF.

The chain carries TRBV6-6 and TRBJ2-5, with D possibly TRBD2 on 5 matching bases. The CDR3 consists of 12 residues. V was clipped by 3 bases and J by 5 bases, with 7 bases between them. Germline V gene sequence: CDR1 MNHNY, CDR2 SVGAGI (reference sequence). The DNA of the CDR3 is TGTGCCAGCAGTTATGGGGAGGAGACCCAGTACTTC. This encodes CASSYGEETQYF.

J is TRBJ2-3 and V is TRBV7-6; D is undetermined. CDR3 size: 15 residues. Germline V CDR1 and CDR2: SGHVS, FNYEAQ. The ends were cut back, 7 bases at V and 1 base at J, with 15 bases in the middle. The CDR3 region is CASTKTPQGTDTQYF. The CDR3 bases are TGTGCCAGCACCAAAACCCCCCAGGGCACAGATACGCAGTATTTT.